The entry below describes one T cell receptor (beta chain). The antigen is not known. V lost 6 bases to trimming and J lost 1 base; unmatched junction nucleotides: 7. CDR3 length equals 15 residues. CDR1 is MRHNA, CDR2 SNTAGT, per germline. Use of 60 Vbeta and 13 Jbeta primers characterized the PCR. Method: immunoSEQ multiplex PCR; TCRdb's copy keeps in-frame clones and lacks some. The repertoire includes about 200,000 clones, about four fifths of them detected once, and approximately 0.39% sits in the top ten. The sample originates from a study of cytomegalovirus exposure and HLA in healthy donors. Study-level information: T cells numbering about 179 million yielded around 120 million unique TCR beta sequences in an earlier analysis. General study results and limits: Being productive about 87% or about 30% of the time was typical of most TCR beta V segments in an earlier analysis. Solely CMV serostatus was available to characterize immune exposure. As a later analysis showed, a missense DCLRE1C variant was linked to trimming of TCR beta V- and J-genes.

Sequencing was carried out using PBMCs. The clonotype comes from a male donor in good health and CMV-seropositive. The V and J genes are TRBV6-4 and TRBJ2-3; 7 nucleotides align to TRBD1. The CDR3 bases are TGTGCCAGCAGCCCTAATCAGGGGGGCACAGATACGCAGTATTTT. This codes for CASSPNQGGTDTQYF.